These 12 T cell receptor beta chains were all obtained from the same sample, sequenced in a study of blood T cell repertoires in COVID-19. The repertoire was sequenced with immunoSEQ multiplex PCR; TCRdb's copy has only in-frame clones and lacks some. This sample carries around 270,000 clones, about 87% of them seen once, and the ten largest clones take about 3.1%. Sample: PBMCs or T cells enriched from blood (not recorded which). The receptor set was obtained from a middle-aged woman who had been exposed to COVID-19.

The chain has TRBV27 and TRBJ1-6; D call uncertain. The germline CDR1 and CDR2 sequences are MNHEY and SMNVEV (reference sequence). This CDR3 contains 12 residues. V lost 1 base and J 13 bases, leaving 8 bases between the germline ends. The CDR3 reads CASSLLLGPLHF. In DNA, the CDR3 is TGTGCCAGCAGTTTATTGCTTGGCCCCCTCCACTTT.

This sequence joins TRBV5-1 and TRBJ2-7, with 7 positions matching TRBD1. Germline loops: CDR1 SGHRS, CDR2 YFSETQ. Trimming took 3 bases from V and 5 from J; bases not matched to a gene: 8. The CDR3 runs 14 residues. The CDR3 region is CASSWQGTDNEQYF. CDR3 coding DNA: TGCGCCAGCAGCTGGCAGGGGACAGACAACGAGCAGTACTTC. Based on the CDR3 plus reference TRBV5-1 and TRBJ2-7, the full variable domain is KAGVTQTPRYLIKTRGQQVTLSCSPISGHRSVSWYQQTPGQGLQFLFEYFSETQRNKGNFPGRFSGRQFSNSRSEMNVSTLELGDSALYLCASSWQGTDNEQYFGPGTRLTVT.

The CDR3 coding sequence is TGTGCCAGCAGCTTAGGACAGGGGGTGTCCTACGAGCAGTACTTC. This encodes CASSLGQGVSYEQYF. The chain is built from TRBV7-6 and TRBJ2-7, with TRBD1 identical over 9 bases. Germline CDR1 SGHVS, CDR2 FNYEAQ. This CDR3 comprises 15 residues. V shed 1 base and J 1 base; nucleotides not matched to a gene: 2. The full variable domain, in which reference TRBV7-6 and TRBJ2-7 provide the parts outside the CDR3, is GAGVSQSPRYKVTKRGQDVALRCDPISGHVSLYWYRQALGQGPEFLTYFNYEAQQDKSGLPNDRFSAERPEGSISTLTIQRTEQRDSAMYRCASSLGQGVSYEQYFGPGTRLTVT.

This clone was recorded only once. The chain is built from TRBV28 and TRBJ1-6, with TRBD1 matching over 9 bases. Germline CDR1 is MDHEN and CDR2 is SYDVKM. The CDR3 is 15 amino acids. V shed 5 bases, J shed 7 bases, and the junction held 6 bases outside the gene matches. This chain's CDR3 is CASSPPTGGNSPLHF. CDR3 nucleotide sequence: TGTGCCAGCAGTCCCCCGACAGGGGGAAATTCACCCCTCCACTTT.

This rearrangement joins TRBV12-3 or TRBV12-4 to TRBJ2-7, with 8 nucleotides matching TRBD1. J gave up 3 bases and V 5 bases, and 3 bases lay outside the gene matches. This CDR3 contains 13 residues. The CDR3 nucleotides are TGTGCCAGCAGTCCCGGACAGGGCTACGAGCAGTACTTC. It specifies CASSPGQGYEQYF.

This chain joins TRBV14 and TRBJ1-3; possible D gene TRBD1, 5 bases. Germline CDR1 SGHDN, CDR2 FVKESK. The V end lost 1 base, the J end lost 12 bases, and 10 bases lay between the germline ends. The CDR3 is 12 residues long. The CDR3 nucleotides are TGTGCCAGCAGCCAAGGGCCAGGACACATATATTTT. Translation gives CASSQGPGHIYF.

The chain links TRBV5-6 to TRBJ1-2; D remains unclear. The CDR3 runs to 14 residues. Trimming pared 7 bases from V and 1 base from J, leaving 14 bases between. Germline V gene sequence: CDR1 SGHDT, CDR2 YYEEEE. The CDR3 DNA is TGTGCCAGCGCAGCCCGAAGAGGTAACTATGGCTACACCTTC. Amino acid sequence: CASAARRGNYGYTF.

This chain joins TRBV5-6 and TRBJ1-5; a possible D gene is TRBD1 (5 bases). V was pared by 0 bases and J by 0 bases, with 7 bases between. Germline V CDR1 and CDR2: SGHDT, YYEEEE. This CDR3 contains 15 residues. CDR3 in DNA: TGTGCCAGCAGCTTGGCGGGGGGTAGCAATCAGCCCCAGCATTTT. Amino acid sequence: CASSLAGGSNQPQHF.

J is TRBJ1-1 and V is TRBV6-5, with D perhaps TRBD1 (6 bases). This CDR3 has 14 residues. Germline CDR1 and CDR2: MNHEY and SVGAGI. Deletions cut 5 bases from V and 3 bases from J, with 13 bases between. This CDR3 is CASSPRTAHTEAFF. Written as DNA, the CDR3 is TGTGCCAGCAGTCCAAGGACAGCCCACACTGAAGCTTTCTTT.

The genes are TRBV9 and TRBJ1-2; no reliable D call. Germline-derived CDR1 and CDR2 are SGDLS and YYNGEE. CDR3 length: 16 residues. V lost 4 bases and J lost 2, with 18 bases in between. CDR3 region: CASSPQDGRSNYGYTF. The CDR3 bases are TGTGCCAGCAGCCCCCAAGACGGCAGGTCCAACTATGGCTACACCTTC.

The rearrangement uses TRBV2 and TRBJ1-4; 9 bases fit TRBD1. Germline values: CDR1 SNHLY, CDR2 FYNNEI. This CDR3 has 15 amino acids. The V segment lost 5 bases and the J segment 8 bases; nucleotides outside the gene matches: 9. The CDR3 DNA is TGTGCCAGCAGTAAAGACGGACAGGGGCGGGAAAAACTGTTTTTT. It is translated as CASSKDGQGREKLFF.

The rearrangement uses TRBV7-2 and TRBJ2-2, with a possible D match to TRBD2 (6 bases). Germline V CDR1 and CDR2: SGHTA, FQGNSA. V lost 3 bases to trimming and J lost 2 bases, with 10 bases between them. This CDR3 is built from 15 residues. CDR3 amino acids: CASSLGGVNTGELFF. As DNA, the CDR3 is TGTGCCAGCAGCTTGGGCGGGGTCAACACCGGGGAGCTGTTTTTT.